This is a list of T cell receptor beta chains from one sample in a study of T-cell memory formation after mild COVID-19. TCRdb re-called the 5' RACE reads with MiXCR, one entry per CDR3 protein. The table has over 500,000 distinct CDR3 sequences, 15% to 20% seen once. The sample comprised PBMCs or a T cell subset sorted from them (not recorded which). The source of these receptors is an adult woman who had mild COVID-19 (a few samples of this study predate the infection). Cell type and time point are not known. Each CDR3 is given with its conserved first and last residue. The order of the fields is CDR3 protein, CDR3 DNA, J gene, V gene, CDR3 length, D gene, clone size. D genes are given only for firm matches. Part of the rows lack a size; the others show once, few, many or a class for expanded clones.

cdr3_aa: CASSPPGQVGQPQHF
cdr3_nt: TGTGCCAGCAGCCCCCCGGGACAGGTGGGTCAGCCCCAGCATTTT
j_call: TRBJ1-5
v_call: TRBV3-1
cdr3_length: 15
d_call: TRBD1
clone_size: -

cdr3_aa: CASSLGQGPAFF
cdr3_nt: TGTGCCAGCAGCTTAGGACAGGGTCCAGCTTTCTTT
j_call: TRBJ1-1
v_call: TRBV7-3
cdr3_length: 12
d_call: TRBD1
clone_size: -

cdr3_aa: CATSPAGLEGNEQFF
cdr3_nt: TGTGCCACCAGCCCCGCGGGCCTCGAGGGGAATGAGCAGTTCTTC
j_call: TRBJ2-1
v_call: TRBV19
cdr3_length: 15
d_call: -
clone_size: -

cdr3_aa: CASSLGQGWEQYF
cdr3_nt: TGTGCCAGCAGTTTAGGACAGGGTTGGGAGCAGTACTTC
j_call: TRBJ2-7
v_call: TRBV27
cdr3_length: 13
d_call: TRBD1
clone_size: -

cdr3_aa: CASSQDQGDQDEQYF
cdr3_nt: TGCGCCAGCAGCCAAGATCAGGGGGACCAGGACGAGCAGTACTTC
j_call: TRBJ2-7
v_call: TRBV4-3
cdr3_length: 15
d_call: TRBD1
clone_size: -

cdr3_aa: CASSLRSRTAHATNEKLFF
cdr3_nt: TGTGCCAGCAGCTTAAGGTCCCGGACAGCTCACGCAACTAATGAAAAACTGTTTTTT
j_call: TRBJ1-4
v_call: TRBV7-3
cdr3_length: 19
d_call: -
clone_size: few

cdr3_aa: CASSQDRWTSGFTGELFF
cdr3_nt: TGCGCCAGCAGCCAAGACCGGTGGACTAGCGGGTTTACCGGGGAGCTGTTTTTT
j_call: TRBJ2-2
v_call: TRBV4-1
cdr3_length: 18
d_call: TRBD2
clone_size: once

cdr3_aa: CASSLGTQMNTEAFF
cdr3_nt: TGTGCCAGCAGCTTGGGGACCCAGATGAACACTGAAGCTTTCTTT
j_call: TRBJ1-1
v_call: TRBV5-4
cdr3_length: 15
d_call: -
clone_size: few

cdr3_aa: CASSRIGTPDPGYGYTF
cdr3_nt: TGCGCCAGCAGCCGTATCGGGACTCCAGACCCCGGGTATGGCTACACCTTC
j_call: TRBJ1-2
v_call: TRBV4-1
cdr3_length: 17
d_call: -
clone_size: -

cdr3_aa: CASSVPTGGEESQAFF
cdr3_nt: TGTGCCAGCAGCGTACCCACAGGGGGCGAAGAATCCCAAGCTTTCTTT
j_call: TRBJ1-1
v_call: TRBV21-1
cdr3_length: 16
d_call: -
clone_size: few

cdr3_aa: CASRPPELTYEQYF
cdr3_nt: TGTGCCAGCAGACCACCAGAGCTTACCTACGAGCAGTACTTC
j_call: TRBJ2-7
v_call: TRBV6-2/TRBV6-3
cdr3_length: 14
d_call: -
clone_size: -

cdr3_aa: CASSPRGQGKPNYGYTF
cdr3_nt: TGTGCCAGCAGCCCGAGGGGACAGGGAAAGCCTAACTATGGCTACACCTTC
j_call: TRBJ1-2
v_call: TRBV7-9
cdr3_length: 17
d_call: TRBD1
clone_size: -

cdr3_aa: CASSPSGSWYEQYF
cdr3_nt: TGCGCCAGCAGCCCTAGCGGGAGCTGGTACGAGCAGTACTTC
j_call: TRBJ2-7
v_call: TRBV5-1
cdr3_length: 14
d_call: TRBD2
clone_size: few

cdr3_aa: CASSLDLRGKNTEAFF
cdr3_nt: TGCGCCAGCAGCTTGGATCTCCGGGGTAAAAACACTGAAGCTTTCTTT
j_call: TRBJ1-1
v_call: TRBV5-1
cdr3_length: 16
d_call: -
clone_size: -

cdr3_aa: CASSRATAGNEQFF
cdr3_nt: TGCGCCAGCAGCCGAGCAACTGCGGGCAATGAGCAGTTCTTC
j_call: TRBJ2-1
v_call: TRBV4-3
cdr3_length: 14
d_call: -
clone_size: few

cdr3_aa: CASSLGTASGEQYF
cdr3_nt: TGCGCCAGCAGCTTGGGGACAGCGTCTGGTGAGCAGTACTTC
j_call: TRBJ2-7
v_call: TRBV5-1
cdr3_length: 14
d_call: -
clone_size: -

cdr3_aa: CASSLTMNLAGGPPHEQYF
cdr3_nt: TGCGCCAGCAGCCTGACGATGAACCTAGCGGGGGGGCCTCCCCACGAGCAGTACTTC
j_call: TRBJ2-7
v_call: TRBV5-1
cdr3_length: 19
d_call: TRBD2
clone_size: few

cdr3_aa: CASSPGQGALNQPQHF
cdr3_nt: TGTGCCAGCAGCCCAGGACAGGGGGCCTTAAATCAGCCCCAGCATTTT
j_call: TRBJ1-5
v_call: TRBV9
cdr3_length: 16
d_call: TRBD1
clone_size: few

cdr3_aa: CAISESSGAAEQYF
cdr3_nt: TGTGCCATCAGTGAGTCATCCGGGGCTGCCGAGCAGTACTTC
j_call: TRBJ2-7
v_call: TRBV10-3
cdr3_length: 14
d_call: -
clone_size: few

cdr3_aa: CSAVRAGENSPLHF
cdr3_nt: TGCAGTGCTGTCAGGGCTGGTGAGAATTCACCCCTCCACTTT
j_call: TRBJ1-6
v_call: TRBV20-1
cdr3_length: 14
d_call: -
clone_size: -

cdr3_aa: CASSQDGTNYGYTF
cdr3_nt: TGTGCCAGCAGCCAAGATGGGACGAACTATGGCTACACCTTC
j_call: TRBJ1-2
v_call: TRBV3-1
cdr3_length: 14
d_call: -
clone_size: -

cdr3_aa: CASSQGAPGELFF
cdr3_nt: TGCGCCAGCAGCCAGGGGGCACCCGGGGAGCTGTTTTTT
j_call: TRBJ2-2
v_call: TRBV4-1
cdr3_length: 13
d_call: -
clone_size: -

cdr3_aa: CASSQDRLSYGYTF
cdr3_nt: TGCGCCAGCAGCCAAGATCGGTTATCCTATGGCTACACCTTC
j_call: TRBJ1-2
v_call: TRBV4-1
cdr3_length: 14
d_call: -
clone_size: -

cdr3_aa: CASSKTGVGNEQFF
cdr3_nt: TGCGCCAGCAGCAAGACAGGGGTGGGCAATGAGCAGTTCTTC
j_call: TRBJ2-1
v_call: TRBV5-1
cdr3_length: 14
d_call: TRBD1
clone_size: -

cdr3_aa: CASSLFPGGPQETQYF
cdr3_nt: TGTGCCAGCAGCTTGTTCCCGGGGGGGCCTCAAGAGACCCAGTACTTC
j_call: TRBJ2-5
v_call: TRBV5-6
cdr3_length: 16
d_call: TRBD2
clone_size: -

cdr3_aa: CASSLAGGGTGTGELFF
cdr3_nt: TGCGCCAGCAGCTTGGCCGGGGGCGGGACTGGCACCGGGGAGCTGTTTTTT
j_call: TRBJ2-2
v_call: TRBV5-1
cdr3_length: 17
d_call: -
clone_size: many

cdr3_aa: CASSPPDRGGEAFF
cdr3_nt: TGCGCCAGCAGCCCCCCCGACAGGGGTGGAGAAGCTTTCTTT
j_call: TRBJ1-1
v_call: TRBV5-1
cdr3_length: 14
d_call: TRBD1
clone_size: -

cdr3_aa: CASSPPLRTSADEQFF
cdr3_nt: TGTGCCAGCAGCCCACCCCTGCGAACTAGCGCCGATGAGCAGTTCTTC
j_call: TRBJ2-1
v_call: TRBV11-1
cdr3_length: 16
d_call: TRBD2
clone_size: -

cdr3_aa: CASSLKRYNEQFF
cdr3_nt: TGTGCCAGCAGTTTAAAAAGGTACAATGAGCAGTTCTTC
j_call: TRBJ2-1
v_call: TRBV27
cdr3_length: 13
d_call: -
clone_size: -

cdr3_aa: CASSVAGYTEAFF
cdr3_nt: TGTGCCAGCAGCGTAGCCGGGTACACTGAAGCTTTCTTT
j_call: TRBJ1-1
v_call: TRBV9
cdr3_length: 13
d_call: -
clone_size: few

cdr3_aa: CASSFLAGGPDTQYF
cdr3_nt: TGTGCCAGCAGTTTCCTAGCGGGAGGCCCAGATACGCAGTATTTT
j_call: TRBJ2-3
v_call: TRBV27
cdr3_length: 15
d_call: TRBD2
clone_size: few

cdr3_aa: CAHDRAVNTEAFF
cdr3_nt: TGTGCCCACGACAGGGCCGTGAACACTGAAGCTTTCTTT
j_call: TRBJ1-1
v_call: TRBV30
cdr3_length: 13
d_call: TRBD1
clone_size: few

cdr3_aa: CASSFGSRDPGNEQFF
cdr3_nt: TGCGCCAGCAGCTTTGGAAGCAGGGATCCGGGCAATGAGCAGTTCTTC
j_call: TRBJ2-1
v_call: TRBV5-1
cdr3_length: 16
d_call: -
clone_size: -

cdr3_aa: CASSLASEYGYTF
cdr3_nt: TGTGCCAGCAGCTTAGCATCCGAGTATGGCTACACCTTC
j_call: TRBJ1-2
v_call: TRBV11-3
cdr3_length: 13
d_call: -
clone_size: few

cdr3_aa: CASSNPSGDNEQFF
cdr3_nt: TGTGCCAGCAGTAATCCTAGCGGCGACAATGAGCAGTTCTTC
j_call: TRBJ2-1
v_call: TRBV6-5
cdr3_length: 14
d_call: TRBD2
clone_size: few

cdr3_aa: CALESGEVTGELFF
cdr3_nt: TGTGCCTTGGAGTCGGGGGAGGTCACCGGGGAGCTGTTTTTT
j_call: TRBJ2-2
v_call: TRBV30
cdr3_length: 14
d_call: -
clone_size: -